Given below is one T cell receptor beta chain in context. Antigen unknown. Germline CDR1 reads SGDLS; CDR2 reads YYNGEE. V was cut by 4 bases and J by 3 bases, with 8 bases left in between. CDR3 length: 13 residues. The data were taken from a study of shared clonotypes between healthy human individuals. Study-level information: The donors, two women and a few men, were aged 18 to 49.

Terminally differentiated effector memory CD45RA+ cells were left out of the naive CD8 fraction, which was CD45RO-negative and positively selected for CCR7. Adult Caucasians living in Nashville, Tennessee made up all of the donors. TCRdb keeps only in-frame clones here, not all; method: immunoSEQ multiplex PCR. The sample holds some 2,000,000 clones; around 96% are singletons and the top ten take roughly 1.1%. The study, taken as a whole, reports: Across a few donors, naive CD4 shared 4.5% to 6%, naive CD8 3.5% to 4%, memory CD4 2% to 2.5%, memory CD8 about 0.4%.

The clonotype originates from a man aged 18 to 29 in good health. The J gene is TRBJ2-1, the V gene TRBV9; D remains unclear. Sequencing was done on a sample of naive CD8+ T cells sorted from blood. In nucleotides, the CDR3 is TGTGCCAGCAGCCCCGCCGGCTACAATGAGCAGTTCTTC. This gives the protein CASSPAGYNEQFF.